A selection of T cell receptor beta chains follows, all from one sample in a study of control samples from healthy donors and cancer patients. Clones were sequenced by immunoSEQ multiplex PCR, and TCRdb holds only the in-frame ones, with some missing. The sample includes tens of thousands of clones, 85% to 95% seen only once; the top ten take 2.8%. Sequences were obtained from blood. The receptors originated from a woman aged 25-40 years in good health. CDR3s include the opening cysteine and the closing phenylalanine or tryptophan. A D gene is named only where the DNA matches it firmly. Rows may omit the clone size; those that give it use once, few, many or a size class.

TRBV7-2	TRBJ2-1	-	-	TGTGCCAGCAGCTTAGACCAGTCCTACTACAATGAGCAGTTCTTC	CASSLDQSYYNEQFF
TRBV5-4	TRBJ1-2	-	-	TGTGCCAGCAGCCTCGGTACGAAGGCTGCTAACTATGGCTACACCTTC	CASSLGTKAANYGYTF
TRBV18	TRBJ2-1	-	-	TGTGCCAGCTCACCGTCCAGGGAAGATGAGCAGTTCTTC	CASSPSREDEQFF
TRBV15	TRBJ2-7	-	-	TGTGCCACCAGCAGAGATCTTTACGAGCAGTACTTC	CATSRDLYEQYF
TRBV25-1	TRBJ1-5	-	-	TGTGCCAGCAGTGCAGGACGGCCTGACAATCAGCCCCAGCATTTT	CASSAGRPDNQPQHF
TRBV9	TRBJ1-6	-	-	TGTGCCAGCAGCGTCCACGGGGGGCCGGATTCACCCCTCCACTTT	CASSVHGGPDSPLHF
TRBV25-1	TRBJ1-6	-	-	TGTGCCAGCAGTGAGGATGGACTGTATAATTCACCCCTCCACTTT	CASSEDGLYNSPLHF
TRBV7-9	TRBJ1-5	-	-	TGTGCCAGCAGCTTAGGGCTTTACGAGGAAAATCAGCCCCAGCATTTT	CASSLGLYEENQPQHF
TRBV9	TRBJ2-2	-	TRBD2	TGTGCCAGCAGCGCCGCTAGCGGGGGGGCCTTTGGCGGGGAGCTGTTTTTT	CASSAASGGAFGGELFF
TRBV3-1/TRBV3-2	TRBJ1-3	-	-	TGTGCCAGCAGCGTAGACAGCTCTGGAAACACCATATATTTT	CASSVDSSGNTIYF
TRBV5-8	TRBJ2-7	-	TRBD1	TGTGCCAGCAGCCGTCGGACAGGGACTCGATCCTACGAGCAGTACTTC	CASSRRTGTRSYEQYF
TRBV30	TRBJ1-4	-	-	TGTGCCTGGAGTCGGGGGGGAAATGAAAAACTGTTTTTT	CAWSRGGNEKLFF
TRBV7-2	TRBJ1-1	-	-	TGTGCCAGCAGCTTAGGGGTGGTCACTGAAGCTTTCTTT	CASSLGVVTEAFF
TRBV19	TRBJ1-6	-	-	TGTGCCAGTAACAGGGACCCCAATTCACCCCTCCACTTT	CASNRDPNSPLHF
TRBV5-1	TRBJ2-1	-	-	TGCGCCAGCAGCTTGGAAAGGGGCGGCGAAAACAATGAGCAGTTCTTC	CASSLERGGENNEQFF
TRBV5-6	TRBJ2-5	-	-	TGTGCCAGCAGCTTGTCCTCGGGGGGCGAGACCCAGTACTTC	CASSLSSGGETQYF
TRBV18	TRBJ1-5	-	TRBD1	TGTGCCAGCTCACCGGACAGGGTTGGGAGCAATCAGCCCCAGCATTTT	CASSPDRVGSNQPQHF
TRBV7-8	TRBJ1-5	-	-	TGTGCCAGCAGCTTAGTGACGGGGCAGCCCCAGCATTTT	CASSLVTGQPQHF
TRBV15	TRBJ2-1	-	TRBD2	TGTGCCACCAGCAGCCGGGGGGGCCTTAATGAGCAGTTCTTC	CATSSRGGLNEQFF
TRBV7-7	TRBJ1-1	-	-	TGTGCTAGCAGCTTAGATAGGAACACTGAAGCTTTCTTT	CASSLDRNTEAFF
TRBV21-1	TRBJ2-7	-	-	TGTGCCAGCAGGCCCAAGGAGATCGGACAGCTTTTAAGGAGCTCCTACGAGCAGTACTTC	CASRPKEIGQLLRSSYEQYF
TRBV6-5	TRBJ1-2	-	-	TGTGCCAGCAGTCTCCGGGGGCGCGGCTATGGCTACACCTTC	CASSLRGRGYGYTF
TRBV5-4	TRBJ1-6	-	-	TGTGCCAGCAGCTGGGCCTCCCCCAATTCACCCCTCCACTTT	CASSWASPNSPLHF
TRBV5-8	TRBJ1-5	once	TRBD1	TGTGCCAGCAGCTTTGTATCGACAGGGCGTCGTAGTCAGCCCCAGCATTTT	CASSFVSTGRRSQPQHF
TRBV19	TRBJ1-1	-	-	TGTGCCAGTAGTATTTCCTTATGGGGACGGACTGAAGCTTTCTTT	CASSISLWGRTEAFF
TRBV5-5	TRBJ1-2	-	TRBD1	TGTGCCAGCAGCTTTTCAACGGGACAGGGGTACGGCTACACCTTC	CASSFSTGQGYGYTF
TRBV4-1	TRBJ1-4	-	-	TGCGCCAGCAGCCAACCGGGCAGGAATGAAAAACTGTTTTTT	CASSQPGRNEKLFF
TRBV6-5	TRBJ1-2	-	-	TGTGCCAGCACTCCGGGTCCCAGAGCCTATGGCTACACCTTC	CASTPGPRAYGYTF
TRBV4-1	TRBJ2-5	-	-	TGCGCCAGCAGCCAAGTCGCCCGGAAAGAAGAGACCCAGTACTTC	CASSQVARKEETQYF
TRBV2	TRBJ1-1	once	TRBD1	TGTGCCAGCAGGTTCAGGGGGGACACTGAAGCTTTCTTT	CASRFRGDTEAFF
TRBV6-5	TRBJ2-1	-	-	TGTGCCAGCAGTTACCCGAATAATGAGCAGTTCTTC	CASSYPNNEQFF
TRBV5-3	TRBJ2-3	once	-	TGTGCCAGAAGCGAGCGGGACAGTCAGCGGTGCACAGATACGCAGTATTTT	CARSERDSQRCTDTQYF
TRBV12-3/TRBV12-4	TRBJ1-5	-	-	TGTGCCAGCAGGCGTCGGGGGCAACAGCCCCAGCATTTT	CASRRRGQQPQHF
TRBV12-3/TRBV12-4	TRBJ1-3	-	-	TGTGCCAGCAGTTTCTACTCTGGAAACACCATATATTTT	CASSFYSGNTIYF
TRBV7-8	TRBJ1-2	few	-	TGTGCCAGCAGCTTATCTGGAACTAACTATGGCTACACCTTC	CASSLSGTNYGYTF
TRBV11-2	TRBJ2-2	once	TRBD2	TGTGCCAGCACGCTTAGCGGGGGAAACACCGGGGAGCTGTTTTTT	CASTLSGGNTGELFF
TRBV5-1	TRBJ1-1	-	-	TGCGCCAGCAGCTCTCTCGGAAACACTGAAGCTTTCTTT	CASSSLGNTEAFF
TRBV5-1	TRBJ1-6	-	TRBD1	TGCGCCAGCAGCTTCGGGACAGATAATTCACCCCTCCACTTT	CASSFGTDNSPLHF
TRBV19	TRBJ1-2	-	-	TGTGCCAGTAGTCCGCTGCAGGGTTATGGCTACACCTTC	CASSPLQGYGYTF
TRBV28	TRBJ1-1	-	TRBD1	TGTGCCAGCAGTTTAACAGGGGAATCAGACACTGAAGCTTTCTTT	CASSLTGESDTEAFF